Below, 29 T cell receptor beta chains from the same sample are listed, as sequenced in a study of cytomegalovirus exposure and HLA in healthy donors. It was with 60 Vbeta and 13 Jbeta primers that the PCR ran. Repertoires were generated with immunoSEQ multiplex PCR, while TCRdb's copy carries only in-frame clones and drops some. The sample shows 100,000 to 150,000 clones, about three quarters of them seen only once. Material for sequencing was PBMCs. The receptors here all came from a man in his thirties or forties in good health and CMV-seronegative.

This chain uses TRBV7-3 with TRBJ2-3; D is possibly TRBD1 (6 bases). The germline gives CDR1 SGHTA, CDR2 FQGTGA. The ends were cut back, 2 bases at V and 0 bases at J, with 9 bases in the middle. This CDR3 is built from 15 residues. CDR3 coding DNA: TGTGCCAGCAGCTTACGAGGGGGAAGCACAGATACGCAGTATTTT. Its translation: CASSLRGGSTDTQYF.

This sequence joins TRBV21-1 and TRBJ1-4. TRBV21-1 is flagged as a pseudogene. The CDR3 runs 20 residues. The CDR3 DNA sequence: TGTGCCAGCAGCTCTCGATGGGTCACAGGGAGGGGCGCAACTAATGAAAAACTGTTTTTT. This codes for CASSSRWVTGRGATNEKLFF.

This clone was observed a few times. The gene calls are TRBV13 and TRBJ2-2, with D uncertain. The CDR3 has 13 residues. The V end lost 0 bases, the J end lost 6 bases, and 5 bases lay between the germline ends. Looked up from germline, CDR1 is PRHDT and CDR2 is FYEKMQ (reference sequence). The DNA of the CDR3 is TGTGCCAGCAGCTTAGGGCGGCCCGGGGAGCTGTTTTTT. Translation gives CASSLGRPGELFF.

The V call is TRBV4-3, the J call TRBJ2-7; 10 nucleotides line up with TRBD1. CDR1 is LGHNA and CDR2 is YSLEER in the germline V gene. CDR3 length: 15 residues. V lost 1 base to trimming and J lost 3 bases; unmatched junction nucleotides: 3. DNA for the CDR3: TGCGCCAGCAGCCAAGCGGACAGGGGGGGCTACGAGCAGTACTTC. This codes for CASSQADRGGYEQYF.

V gene TRBV5-6 combines with J gene TRBJ2-3, with D tentatively TRBD2 (7 bases). The CDR3 has 16 amino acids. V lost 4 bases and J lost 1, with 16 bases in between. The germline V gene has CDR1 SGHDT and CDR2 YYEEEE. The CDR3 protein is CASSQRGAWGTDTQYF. CDR3 DNA: TGTGCCAGCAGCCAACGGGGGGCCTGGGGCACAGATACGCAGTATTTT.

This chain joins TRBV18 and TRBJ2-7; D is undetermined. Trimming cost V 0 bases and J 3 bases, with 12 bases left between them. CDR1 and CDR2 from the germline V gene are KGHSH and LQKENI. The CDR3 is 15 residues long. The CDR3 DNA sequence: TGTGCCAGCTCACCACCGTCGGGTGAACGCTACGAGCAGTACTTC. Its translation: CASSPPSGERYEQYF.

This clone was picked up one time. This chain links TRBV9 with TRBJ2-5; D remains unclear. The germline V gene has CDR1 SGDLS and CDR2 YYNGEE. The V and J ends lost 0 bases and 6 bases respectively, with 15 bases between them. There are 15 residues in the CDR3. CDR3 DNA: TGTGCCAGCAGCGTAGACGCGGAGCCCGCCCAGACCCAGTACTTC. Translated: CASSVDAEPAQTQYF.

The chain has TRBV19 and TRBJ2-4, with D possibly matching TRBD1 (6 bases). Germline CDR1 LNHDA, CDR2 SQIVND (reference sequence). This CDR3 is 15 amino acids long. V was clipped by 3 bases and J by 1 base, with 10 bases between them. The CDR3 spells CASSITQGAKNIQYF. For the CDR3, the DNA is TGTGCCAGTAGTATCACCCAGGGGGCCAAAAACATTCAGTACTTC.

The rearrangement links TRBV4-2 to TRBJ2-3, with 9 bases matching TRBD2. The CDR3 runs to 16 residues. Germline V gene lookup returns CDR1 LGHNA and CDR2 YNFKEQ. V lost 1 base, J lost 1 base, and 3 bases stayed unmatched. The chain's CDR3 is CASSQAQRGGTDTQYF. For the CDR3, the DNA is TGTGCCAGCAGCCAAGCCCAGCGGGGGGGCACAGATACGCAGTATTTT.

V and J are TRBV19 and TRBJ2-3; no reliable D call. The germline V gene encodes CDR1 LNHDA and CDR2 SQIVND (reference sequence). V lost 7 bases, J lost 0 bases, and 8 bases lay in between. The CDR3 is 13 amino acids. CDR3 residues: CASTSYSTDTQYF. The CDR3 DNA follows: TGTGCCAGTACATCCTACAGCACAGATACGCAGTATTTT. Supplemented by reference TRBV19 and TRBJ2-3, the full variable domain reads DGGITQSPKYLFRKEGQNVTLSCEQNLNHDAMYWYRQDPGQGLRLIYYSQIVNDFQKGDIAEGYSVSREKKESFPLTVTSAQKNPTAFYLCASTSYSTDTQYFGPGTRLTVL.

This clone was seen just once. The V call is TRBV7-8, the J call TRBJ2-5; D perhaps matches TRBD1 (6 bases). Germline V gene sequence: CDR1 SGHVS, CDR2 FQNEAQ. Trimming left V 8 bases short and J 2 bases short, with 12 bases between. The CDR3 is made up of 13 amino acids. CDR3 bases: TGTGCCAGCCTCTCCAGGGGTCAAGAGACCCAGTACTTC. Protein product: CASLSRGQETQYF.

The J gene is TRBJ2-1, the V gene TRBV19; D is unclear. Germline CDR1 and CDR2: LNHDA and SQIVND (reference sequence). The length of the CDR3 is 15 residues. Trimming stripped 6 bases from V and 0 bases from J, with 12 bases between. CDR3 protein: CASRERRSSYNEQFF. The CDR3 DNA reads as TGTGCCAGTAGGGAACGTAGGAGCTCCTACAATGAGCAGTTCTTC.

Concerning this clone itself: Compared with germline, one end of the junction differs, possibly owing to a read error. The V gene is TRBV7-9, the J gene TRBJ1-2, with 10 bases fitting TRBD1. The CDR3 length is 17 residues. The germline V gene encodes CDR1 SEHNR and CDR2 FQNEAQ (reference sequence). The CDR3 loop is CSSSFRLRRQGAVGYTF. The CDR3 bases are TGTTCCAGCAGCTTTAGGTTACGGAGACAGGGGGCAGTTGGCTACACCTTC.

This clone occurred many times. The chain is built from TRBV29-1 and TRBJ1-4; TRBD1 might be the D (6 bases). The CDR3 consists of 13 residues. Germline loops: CDR1 SQVTM, CDR2 ANQGSEA. V lost 5 bases to trimming and J lost 8 bases, with 15 bases between them. The CDR3 nucleotides read TGCAGCGTTCCAGGGGAGGGAACCGAAAAACTGTTTTTT. It specifies CSVPGEGTEKLFF.

The chain links TRBV19 to TRBJ1-6; TRBD1 matches 7 bases. Germline V gene data show CDR1 as LNHDA and CDR2 as SQIVND (reference sequence). The CDR3 sequence is 18 residues long. J was trimmed by 4 bases and V by 8 bases; bases with no gene match: 17. The CDR3 reads CASPTGGTGDSYNSPLHF. Written as DNA, the CDR3 is TGTGCCAGTCCGACAGGTGGCACAGGGGACTCATATAATTCACCCCTCCACTTT.

This chain joins TRBV12-5 and TRBJ1-2, with TRBD1 matching over 9 bases. The CDR3 sequence is 18 residues long. Germline assignment: CDR1 LGHNT and CDR2 FRNRAP. V gave up 4 bases and J gave up 3 bases; unmatched junction bases: 15. CDR3 sequence (DNA): TGTGCTAGTGGTTGGAGCCGGGACAGGGTCCTTTTTTACTATGGCTACACCTTC. Translating gives CASGWSRDRVLFYYGYTF.

This chain connects TRBV9 to TRBJ2-4; possibly TRBD1 for D (5 bases). From germline, CDR1 is SGDLS and CDR2 YYNGEE. The CDR3 spans 15 residues. Trimming took 3 bases from V and 5 from J, leaving 15 bases between them. CDR3 DNA: TGTGCCAGCAGCGCGGGCGCTTGGGGCGAAAACATTCAGTACTTC. As protein: CASSAGAWGENIQYF.

The CDR3 reads CATSRDQYTEAFF. The CDR3 region has the DNA TGTGCCACCAGCAGAGACCAATACACTGAAGCTTTCTTT. The chain has TRBV15 and TRBJ1-1; no definite D call. Germline V gene sequence: CDR1 LNHNV, CDR2 YYDKDF (reference sequence). The V end lost 0 bases, the J end lost 3 bases, and 5 bases lay between the germline ends. The CDR3 totals 13 residues.

In its sample, this clone was seen a few times. The rearrangement links TRBV4-2 to TRBJ1-2; D gene uncertain. V was clipped by 0 bases and J by 8 bases, with 13 bases between them. The CDR3 spans 14 residues. CDR1 is LGHNA, CDR2 YNFKEQ, per germline. CDR3 sequence: CASSQERGGLGYTF. CDR3 nucleotide sequence: TGTGCCAGCAGCCAAGAACGTGGCGGTCTAGGCTACACCTTC.

The genes are TRBV28 and TRBJ2-3; tentative D call: TRBD1 (5 bases). The CDR3 contains 15 residues. Germline-derived CDR1 and CDR2 are MDHEN and SYDVKM. V was pared by 3 bases and J by 6 bases, with 16 bases between. The CDR3 coding sequence is TGTGCCAGCAGTTTTTACAGGACCAGAGGTGATACGCAGTATTTT. Its translation: CASSFYRTRGDTQYF.

The chain combines TRBV28 with TRBJ1-4, with D unresolved. This CDR3 is built from 13 residues. Germline loops: CDR1 MDHEN, CDR2 SYDVKM. V was shortened by 3 bases and J by 7 bases, with 9 bases between the two germline ends. Here the CDR3 reads CASSLSDVEKLFF. DNA of the CDR3: TGTGCCAGCAGTTTGAGCGATGTTGAAAAACTGTTTTTT.

V is TRBV27 and J is TRBJ2-5; 9 bases map to TRBD2. Trimming removed 8 bases from V and 8 bases from J; junction bases left unmatched: 12. The CDR3 is 14 amino acids. Per germline, CDR1 MNHEY and CDR2 SMNVEV (reference sequence). This chain's CDR3 is CASGPLAGRETQYF. The CDR3 nucleotides are TGTGCCAGCGGGCCCCTAGCGGGGAGAGAAACCCAGTACTTC.

This clone appeared a single time. The chain is built from TRBV28 and TRBJ2-5; possibly TRBD1 for D (5 bases). The last part of the DNA fits TRBJ2-7 better; the J call may be wrong. The CDR3 extends over 19 amino acids. Germline V gene sequence: CDR1 MDHEN, CDR2 SYDVKM. The DNA for the CDR3 is TGTGCCAGCAGCTCTATATCCCCCAGGGAACCCCCCAGCTCCTACGAGCAGTACTTC. This gives the protein CASSSISPREPPSSYEQYF.

This clone was counted only a few times. The chain couples TRBV27 to TRBJ1-5; the match to TRBD1 covers 11 bases. The germline CDR1 and CDR2 sequences are MNHEY and SMNVEV (reference sequence). With 2 bases clipped from V and 3 bases from J, the junction kept 3 bases outside the gene matches. CDR3 length: 16 residues. CDR3 amino acids: CASSLGTGGNNQPQHF. In DNA, the CDR3 is TGTGCCAGCAGTTTAGGGACAGGGGGTAACAATCAGCCCCAGCATTTT.

The sample holds one count of this clone. CDR3 sequence: CASSRGGQGNQPQHF. The CDR3 DNA follows: TGTGCCAGCAGCCGTGGGGGACAGGGCAATCAGCCCCAGCATTTT. The rearrangement links TRBV7-9 to TRBJ1-5; 8 bases match TRBD1. In germline, CDR1 is SEHNR, CDR2 FQNEAQ (reference sequence). The V gene end was trimmed by 5 bases and the J gene end by 2 bases; junction bases not matched to a gene: 5. CDR3 length: 15 amino acids. The full variable domain, in which reference TRBV7-9 and TRBJ1-5 provide the parts outside the CDR3, is DTGVSQNPRHKITKRGQNVTFRCDPISEHNRLYWYRQTLGQGPEFLTYFQNEAQLEKSRLLSDRFSAERPKGSFSTLEIQRTEQGDSAMYLCASSRGGQGNQPQHFGDGTRLSIL.

CDR3 residues: CASSPRVREVNEQFF. In DNA form, the CDR3 reads TGCGCCAGCAGCCCGAGGGTCCGCGAGGTGAATGAGCAGTTCTTC. The rearrangement joins TRBV4-3 to TRBJ2-1; perhaps TRBD2 as D (5 bases). V shed 4 bases and J shed 7 bases, with 17 bases lying between them. In germline, CDR1 is LGHNA, CDR2 YSLEER. The CDR3 consists of 15 residues.

The rearrangement links TRBV5-4 to TRBJ1-5, with 11 bases that match TRBD1. With V trimmed by 3 bases and J by 2 bases, 4 bases remained unmatched. Germline CDR1 SGHNT, CDR2 YYREEE (reference sequence). This CDR3 comprises 16 residues. In DNA form, the CDR3 reads TGTGCCAGCAGCTACCGGGGACAGGGGGGCAATCAGCCCCAGCATTTT. It translates to CASSYRGQGGNQPQHF.

The CDR3 DNA reads as TGCGCCAGCAGCTCGGGAGTAGCGGGGGGCCGGGAGACCCAGTACTTC. Protein product: CASSSGVAGGRETQYF. This chain joins TRBV5-1 and TRBJ2-5; TRBD2 aligns across 10 bases. The junction had 10 bases not matched to a gene; V was cut back by 3 bases and J by 5 bases. Germline CDR1 and CDR2: SGHRS and YFSETQ. The length of the CDR3 is 16 residues. The full variable domain, its missing parts supplied by reference TRBV5-1 and TRBJ2-5, is KAGVTQTPRYLIKTRGQQVTLSCSPISGHRSVSWYQQTPGQGLQFLFEYFSETQRNKGNFPGRFSGRQFSNSRSEMNVSTLELGDSALYLCASSSGVAGGRETQYFGPGTRLLVL.

In this sample, this clone turned up a few times. V is TRBV5-6 and J is TRBJ2-7; 8 nucleotides match TRBD1. The CDR3 loop spans 14 amino acids. Germline values: CDR1 SGHDT, CDR2 YYEEEE. J was trimmed by 3 bases and V by 4 bases; bases with no gene match: 6. The chain's CDR3 is CASSILGQVYEQYF. The CDR3, as DNA: TGTGCCAGCAGCATCCTGGGACAGGTCTACGAGCAGTACTTC.